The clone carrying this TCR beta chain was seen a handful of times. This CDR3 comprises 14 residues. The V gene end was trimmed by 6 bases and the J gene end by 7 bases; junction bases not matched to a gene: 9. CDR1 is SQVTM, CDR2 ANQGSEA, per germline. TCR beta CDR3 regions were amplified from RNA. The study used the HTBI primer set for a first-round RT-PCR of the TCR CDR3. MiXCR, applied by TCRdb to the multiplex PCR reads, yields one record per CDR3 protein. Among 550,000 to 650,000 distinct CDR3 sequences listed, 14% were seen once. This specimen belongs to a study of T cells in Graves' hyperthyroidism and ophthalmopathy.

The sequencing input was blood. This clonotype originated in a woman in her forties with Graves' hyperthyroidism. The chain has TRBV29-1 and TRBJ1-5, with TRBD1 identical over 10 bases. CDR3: CSVATGTGEQPQHF. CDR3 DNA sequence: TGCAGCGTAGCTACCGGGACAGGGGAGCAGCCCCAGCATTTT.